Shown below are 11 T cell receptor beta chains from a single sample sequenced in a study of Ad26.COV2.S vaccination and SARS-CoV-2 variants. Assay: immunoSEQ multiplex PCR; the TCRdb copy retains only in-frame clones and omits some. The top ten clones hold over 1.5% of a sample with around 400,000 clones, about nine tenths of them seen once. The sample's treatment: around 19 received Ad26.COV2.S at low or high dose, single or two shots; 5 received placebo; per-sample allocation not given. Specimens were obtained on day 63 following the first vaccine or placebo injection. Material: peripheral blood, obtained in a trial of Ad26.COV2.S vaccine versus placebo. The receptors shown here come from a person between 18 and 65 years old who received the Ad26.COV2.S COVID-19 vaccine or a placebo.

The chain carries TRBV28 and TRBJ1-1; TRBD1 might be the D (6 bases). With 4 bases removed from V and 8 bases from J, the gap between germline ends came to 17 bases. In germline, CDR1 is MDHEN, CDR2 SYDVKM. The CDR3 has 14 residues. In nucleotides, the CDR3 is TGTGCCAGCAGTTCTCCTGGGGGACAAATAGAAGCTTTCTTT. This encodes CASSSPGGQIEAFF.

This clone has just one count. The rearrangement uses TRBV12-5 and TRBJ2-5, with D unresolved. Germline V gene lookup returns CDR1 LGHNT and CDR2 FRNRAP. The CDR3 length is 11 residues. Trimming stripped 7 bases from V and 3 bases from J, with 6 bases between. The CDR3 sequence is CASAIEETQYF. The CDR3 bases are TGTGCTAGTGCCATTGAAGAGACCCAGTACTTC.

The CDR3 DNA sequence: TGCGCCAGCAGCCAAGATGGAAGCGGGAGGAGTGAGCAGTTCTTC. Translating gives CASSQDGSGRSEQFF. The V and J genes are TRBV4-1 and TRBJ2-1, with 9 bases identical to TRBD2. Unmatched junction bases numbered 6, after V lost 0 bases and J lost 9 bases. There are 15 residues in the CDR3. Germline V lookup: CDR1 MGHRA, CDR2 YSYEKL.

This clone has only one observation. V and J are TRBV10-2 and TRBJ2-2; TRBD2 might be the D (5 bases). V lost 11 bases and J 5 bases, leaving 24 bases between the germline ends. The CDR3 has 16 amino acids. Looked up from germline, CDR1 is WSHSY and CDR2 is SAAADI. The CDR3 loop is CAAGVVEGVGTGELFF. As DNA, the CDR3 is TGCGCCGCTGGGGTTGTAGAGGGAGTCGGAACCGGGGAGCTGTTTTTT.

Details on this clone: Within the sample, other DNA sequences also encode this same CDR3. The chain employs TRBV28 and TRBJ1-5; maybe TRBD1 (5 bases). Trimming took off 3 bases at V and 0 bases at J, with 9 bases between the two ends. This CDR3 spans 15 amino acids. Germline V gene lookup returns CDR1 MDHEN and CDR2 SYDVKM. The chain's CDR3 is CASSFQGDSNQPQHF. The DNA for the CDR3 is TGTGCCAGCAGTTTCCAAGGGGATAGCAATCAGCCCCAGCATTTT.

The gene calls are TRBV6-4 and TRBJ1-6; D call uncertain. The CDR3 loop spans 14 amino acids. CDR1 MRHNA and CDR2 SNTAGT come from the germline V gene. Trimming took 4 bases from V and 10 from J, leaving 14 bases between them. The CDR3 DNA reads TGTGCCAGCAGTGCAGCCGGGTCATCCTCACCCCTCCACTTT. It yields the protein CASSAAGSSSPLHF.

CDR3 protein: CASKDRADGYTF. The DNA for the CDR3 is TGTGCCAGCAAAGACAGGGCGGATGGCTACACCTTC. The chain has TRBV6-5 and TRBJ1-2; 7 bases are a match to TRBD1. J gave up 6 bases and V 7 bases, and 5 bases lay outside the gene matches. Germline V CDR1 and CDR2: MNHEY, SVGAGI. The CDR3 consists of 12 residues.

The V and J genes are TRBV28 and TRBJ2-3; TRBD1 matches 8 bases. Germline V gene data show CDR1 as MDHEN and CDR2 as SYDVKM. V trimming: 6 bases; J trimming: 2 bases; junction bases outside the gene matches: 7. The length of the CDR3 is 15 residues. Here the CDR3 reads CASSNRDRHTDTQYF. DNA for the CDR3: TGTGCCAGCAGCAACCGGGACAGGCACACAGATACGCAGTATTTT.

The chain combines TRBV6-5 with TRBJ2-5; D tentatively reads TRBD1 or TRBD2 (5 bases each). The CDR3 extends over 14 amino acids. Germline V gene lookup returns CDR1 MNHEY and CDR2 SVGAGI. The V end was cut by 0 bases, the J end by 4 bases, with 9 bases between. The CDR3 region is CASSYSRGVETQYF. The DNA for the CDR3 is TGTGCCAGCAGTTACTCTAGGGGAGTAGAGACCCAGTACTTC.

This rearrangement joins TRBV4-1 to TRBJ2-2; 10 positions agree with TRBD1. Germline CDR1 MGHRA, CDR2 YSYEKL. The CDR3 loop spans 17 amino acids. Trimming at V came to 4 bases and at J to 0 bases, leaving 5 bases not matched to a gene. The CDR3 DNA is TGCGCCAGCAGCCGGCCGGGACAGGGGCCGAACACCGGGGAGCTGTTTTTT. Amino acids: CASSRPGQGPNTGELFF.

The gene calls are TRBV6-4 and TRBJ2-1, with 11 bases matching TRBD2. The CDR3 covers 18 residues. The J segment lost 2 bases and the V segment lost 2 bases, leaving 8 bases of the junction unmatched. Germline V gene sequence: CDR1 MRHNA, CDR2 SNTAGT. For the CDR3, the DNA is TGTGCCAGCAGTGACACTAGCGGGAGTAGGGACCCCTACAATGAGCAGTTCTTC. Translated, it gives CASSDTSGSRDPYNEQFF.